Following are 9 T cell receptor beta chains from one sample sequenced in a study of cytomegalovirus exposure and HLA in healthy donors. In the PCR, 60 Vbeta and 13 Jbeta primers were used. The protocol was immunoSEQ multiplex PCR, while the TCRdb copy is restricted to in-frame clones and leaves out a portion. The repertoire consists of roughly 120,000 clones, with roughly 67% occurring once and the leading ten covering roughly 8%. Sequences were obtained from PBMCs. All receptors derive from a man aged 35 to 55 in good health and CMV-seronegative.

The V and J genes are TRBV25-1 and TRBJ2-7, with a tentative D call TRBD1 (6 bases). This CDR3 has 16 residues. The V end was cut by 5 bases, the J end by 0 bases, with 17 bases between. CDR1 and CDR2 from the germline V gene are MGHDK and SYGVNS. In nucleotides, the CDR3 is TGTGCCAGCAGTCTCAACAGGGTAGTCAGCTCCTACGAGCAGTACTTC. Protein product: CASSLNRVVSSYEQYF.

The CDR3 here is CASRTSGTDTQYF. As DNA, the CDR3 is TGTGCCAGCAGGACTAGCGGCACAGATACGCAGTATTTT. The gene calls are TRBV6-6 and TRBJ2-3; the match to TRBD2 covers 8 bases. There are 13 residues in the CDR3. Unmatched junction bases numbered 0, after V lost 6 bases and J lost 1 base. CDR1 is MNHNY, CDR2 SVGAGI, per germline (reference sequence).

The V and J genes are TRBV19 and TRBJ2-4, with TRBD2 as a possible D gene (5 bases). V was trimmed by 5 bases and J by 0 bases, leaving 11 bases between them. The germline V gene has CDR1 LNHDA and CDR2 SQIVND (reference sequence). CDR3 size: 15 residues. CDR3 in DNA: TGTGCCAGTAGTGAGGGTGGAGTAGCCAAAAACATTCAGTACTTC. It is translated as CASSEGGVAKNIQYF.

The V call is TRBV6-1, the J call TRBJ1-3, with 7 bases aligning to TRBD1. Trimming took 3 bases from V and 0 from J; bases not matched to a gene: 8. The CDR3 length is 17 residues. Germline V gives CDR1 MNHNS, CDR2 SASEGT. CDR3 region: CASSDPYDRVSGNTIYF. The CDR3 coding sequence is TGTGCCAGCAGTGACCCATACGACAGGGTCTCTGGAAACACCATATATTTT.

DNA for the CDR3: TGCAGCGTTGAAGAACCCACAGGGTCCACAGATACGCAGTATTTT. This translates into CSVEEPTGSTDTQYF. The chain employs TRBV29-1 and TRBJ2-3, with a tentative D call TRBD1 (6 bases). The CDR3 spans 15 residues. V lost 0 bases and J lost 2, with 12 bases in between. Germline assignment: CDR1 SQVTM and CDR2 ANQGSEA.

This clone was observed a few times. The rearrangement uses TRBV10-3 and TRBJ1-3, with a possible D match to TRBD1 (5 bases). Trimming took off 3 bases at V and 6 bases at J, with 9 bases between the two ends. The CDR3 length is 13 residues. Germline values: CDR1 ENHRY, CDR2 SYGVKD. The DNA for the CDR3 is TGTGCCATCAGTGATCCACAGGAAAACACCATATATTTT. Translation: CAISDPQENTIYF.

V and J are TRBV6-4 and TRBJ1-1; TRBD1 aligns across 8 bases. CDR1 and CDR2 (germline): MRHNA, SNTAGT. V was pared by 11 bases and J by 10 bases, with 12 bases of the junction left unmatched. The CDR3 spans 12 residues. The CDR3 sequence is CASRGQGGGAFF. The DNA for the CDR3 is TGTGCCTCCAGAGGACAGGGCGGCGGAGCTTTCTTT.

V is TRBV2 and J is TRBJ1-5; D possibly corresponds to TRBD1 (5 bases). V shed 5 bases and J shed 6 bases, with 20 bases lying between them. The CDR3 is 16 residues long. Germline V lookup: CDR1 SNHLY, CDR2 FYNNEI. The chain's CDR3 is CASSFPPRQRGQPQHF. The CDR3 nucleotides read TGTGCCAGCAGTTTCCCACCGCGGCAAAGGGGTCAGCCCCAGCATTTT.

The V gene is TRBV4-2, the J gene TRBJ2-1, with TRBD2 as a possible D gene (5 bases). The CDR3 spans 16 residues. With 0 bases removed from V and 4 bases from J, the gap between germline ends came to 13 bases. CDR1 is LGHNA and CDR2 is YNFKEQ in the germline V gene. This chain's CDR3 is CASSQDGGFPYNEQFF. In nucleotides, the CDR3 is TGTGCCAGCAGCCAAGATGGAGGTTTCCCATACAATGAGCAGTTCTTC.